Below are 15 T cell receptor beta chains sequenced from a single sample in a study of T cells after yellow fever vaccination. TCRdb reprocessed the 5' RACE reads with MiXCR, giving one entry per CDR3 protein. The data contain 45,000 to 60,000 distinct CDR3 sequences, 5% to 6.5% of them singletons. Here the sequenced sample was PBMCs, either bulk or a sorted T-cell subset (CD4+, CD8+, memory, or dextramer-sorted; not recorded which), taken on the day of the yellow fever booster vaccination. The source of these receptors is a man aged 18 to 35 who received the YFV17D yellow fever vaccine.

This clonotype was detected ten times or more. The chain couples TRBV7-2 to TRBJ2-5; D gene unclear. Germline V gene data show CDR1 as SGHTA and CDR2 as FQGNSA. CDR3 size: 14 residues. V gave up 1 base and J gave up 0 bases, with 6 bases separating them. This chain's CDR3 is CASSLDGYQETQYF. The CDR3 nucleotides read TGTGCCAGCAGCTTAGACGGATACCAAGAGACCCAGTACTTC.

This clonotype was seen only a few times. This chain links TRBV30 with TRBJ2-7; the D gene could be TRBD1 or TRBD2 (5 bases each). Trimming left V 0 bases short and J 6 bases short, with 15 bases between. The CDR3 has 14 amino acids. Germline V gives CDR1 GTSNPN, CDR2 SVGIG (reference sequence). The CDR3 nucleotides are TGTGCCTGGAGTGTAAACGGGGCTCTGGGCGAGCAGTACTTC. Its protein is CAWSVNGALGEQYF. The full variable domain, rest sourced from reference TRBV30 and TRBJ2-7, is SQTIHQWPATLVQPVGSPLSLECTVEGTSNPNLYWYRQAAGRGLQLLFYSVGIGQISSEVPQNLSASRPQDRQFILSSKKLLLSDSGFYLCAWSVNGALGEQYFGPGTRLTVT.

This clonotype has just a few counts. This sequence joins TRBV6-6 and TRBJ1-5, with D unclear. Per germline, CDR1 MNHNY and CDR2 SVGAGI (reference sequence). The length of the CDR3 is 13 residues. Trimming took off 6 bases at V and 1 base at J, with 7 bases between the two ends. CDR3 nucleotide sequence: TGTGCCAGCAGCCAAGTAAGCAATCAGCCCCAGCATTTT. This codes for CASSQVSNQPQHF.

The CDR3 protein is CASSLVRPSSGNTIYF. The CDR3, as DNA: TGTGCCAGCAGCTTAGTCAGGCCCAGCTCTGGAAACACCATATATTTT. The chain is built from TRBV7-9 and TRBJ1-3; the D is unclear. The CDR3 extends over 16 amino acids. Per the germline V gene, CDR1 is SEHNR and CDR2 is FQNEAQ (reference sequence). The ends were cut back, 1 base at V and 0 bases at J, with 10 bases in the middle.

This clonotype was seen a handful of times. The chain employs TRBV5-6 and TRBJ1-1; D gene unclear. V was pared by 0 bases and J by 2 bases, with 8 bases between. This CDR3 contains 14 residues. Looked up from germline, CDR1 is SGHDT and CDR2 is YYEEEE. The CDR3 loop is CASSLVGANTEAFF. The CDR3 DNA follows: TGTGCCAGCAGCTTGGTTGGCGCTAACACTGAAGCTTTCTTT.

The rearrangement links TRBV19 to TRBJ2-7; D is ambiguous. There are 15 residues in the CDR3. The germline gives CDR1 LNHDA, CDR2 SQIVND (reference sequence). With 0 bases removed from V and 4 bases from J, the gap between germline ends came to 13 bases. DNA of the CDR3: TGTGCCAGTAGTATAGATAAGTTTTCGGCGTACGAGCAGTACTTC. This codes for CASSIDKFSAYEQYF.

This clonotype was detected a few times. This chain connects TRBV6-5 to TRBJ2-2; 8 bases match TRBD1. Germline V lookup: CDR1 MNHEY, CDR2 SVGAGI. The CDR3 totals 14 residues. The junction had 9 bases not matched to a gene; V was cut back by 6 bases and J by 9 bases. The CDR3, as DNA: TGTGCCAGCAGCTACGGACAGGGTCTCAGGGAGCTGTTTTTT. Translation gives CASSYGQGLRELFF.

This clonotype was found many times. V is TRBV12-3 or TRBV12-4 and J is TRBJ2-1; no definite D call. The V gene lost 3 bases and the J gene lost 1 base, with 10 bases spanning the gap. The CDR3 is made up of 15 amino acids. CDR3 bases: TGTGCCAGCAGTTTTGGGTTTGGGTCCTACAATGAGCAGTTCTTC. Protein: CASSFGFGSYNEQFF.

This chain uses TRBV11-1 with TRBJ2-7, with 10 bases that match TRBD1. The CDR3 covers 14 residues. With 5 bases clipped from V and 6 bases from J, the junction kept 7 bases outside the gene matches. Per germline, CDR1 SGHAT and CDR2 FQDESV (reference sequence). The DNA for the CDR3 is TGTGCCAGCAGCCACCGGGACAGGGGACTCGAGCAGTACGTC. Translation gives CASSHRDRGLEQYV.

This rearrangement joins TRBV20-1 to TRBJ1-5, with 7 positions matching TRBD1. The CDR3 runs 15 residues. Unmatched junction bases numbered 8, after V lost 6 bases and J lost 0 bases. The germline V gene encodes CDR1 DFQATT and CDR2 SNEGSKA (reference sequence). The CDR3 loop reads CSAPGQLHSNQPQHF. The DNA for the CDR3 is TGCAGTGCACCGGGACAGCTTCATAGCAATCAGCCCCAGCATTTT.

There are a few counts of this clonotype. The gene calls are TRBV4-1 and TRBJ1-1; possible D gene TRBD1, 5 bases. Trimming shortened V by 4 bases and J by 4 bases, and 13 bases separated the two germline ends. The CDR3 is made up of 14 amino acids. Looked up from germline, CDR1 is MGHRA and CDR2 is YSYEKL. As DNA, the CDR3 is TGCGCCAGCAGCCTCTCACGCGGGGGCACTGAAGCTTTCTTT. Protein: CASSLSRGGTEAFF.

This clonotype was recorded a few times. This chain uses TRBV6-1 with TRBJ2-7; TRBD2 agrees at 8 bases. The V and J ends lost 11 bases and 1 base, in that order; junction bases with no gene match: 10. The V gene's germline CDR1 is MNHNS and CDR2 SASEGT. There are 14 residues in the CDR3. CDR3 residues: CAAGTTSGSYEQYF. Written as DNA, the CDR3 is TGTGCCGCCGGGACCACTAGCGGATCCTACGAGCAGTACTTC.

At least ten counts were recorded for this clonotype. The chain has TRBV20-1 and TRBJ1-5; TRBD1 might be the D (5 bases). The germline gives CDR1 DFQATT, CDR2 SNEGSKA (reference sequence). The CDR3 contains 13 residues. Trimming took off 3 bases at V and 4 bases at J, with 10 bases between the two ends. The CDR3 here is CSASPGPNQPQHF. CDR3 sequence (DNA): TGCAGTGCTAGCCCAGGGCCTAATCAGCCCCAGCATTTT.

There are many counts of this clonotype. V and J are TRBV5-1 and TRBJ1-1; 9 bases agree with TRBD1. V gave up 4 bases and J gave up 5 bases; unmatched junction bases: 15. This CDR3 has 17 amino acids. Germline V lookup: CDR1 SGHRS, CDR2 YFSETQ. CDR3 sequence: CASSDGQGRGRGTEAFF. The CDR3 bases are TGCGCCAGCAGCGACGGACAGGGGAGGGGAAGAGGGACTGAAGCTTTCTTT.

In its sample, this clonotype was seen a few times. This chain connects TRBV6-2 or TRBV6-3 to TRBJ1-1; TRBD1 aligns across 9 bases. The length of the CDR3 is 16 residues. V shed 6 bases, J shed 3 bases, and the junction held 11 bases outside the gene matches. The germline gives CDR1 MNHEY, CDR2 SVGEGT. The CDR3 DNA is TGTGCCAGCAGCTTTTCCCTGGACAGGGGCGACACTGAAGCTTTCTTT. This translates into CASSFSLDRGDTEAFF.